This T cell receptor beta chain was captured in a study of blood T cells in healthy people across ages. Findings of the study overall: Roughly linear declines in TCR beta diversity per million T cells occurred with age.

This clonotype has only a few counts. The antigen is undetermined. The people who gave samples were healthy Caucasians from Russia, aged roughly 6 to 100. The authors drew about 9.5 milliliters of peripheral blood from each donor. In germline, CDR1 is SGHRS, CDR2 YFSETQ. This CDR3 comprises 15 residues. Deletions cut 4 bases from V and 10 bases from J, with 18 bases between. Combining a sample-barcoded 5' primer with a J-beta primer mix, a second PCR ran for roughly 7 to 12 cycles. TCRdb re-derived calls from the 5' RACE reads in MiXCR, one entry per CDR3 protein. This sample has under 800,000 distinct CDR3 sequences; roughly 43% occur once, and the top ten carry 20% to 25%.

The receptor comes from a woman aged 55 to 70 in good health. Sequenced material: blood. The chain joins TRBV5-1 to TRBJ1-6; D not certain. The CDR3 DNA reads as TGCGCCAGCAGCATCTCCGCAGGAGCCCAATCACCCCTCCACTTT. Its protein is CASSISAGAQSPLHF.